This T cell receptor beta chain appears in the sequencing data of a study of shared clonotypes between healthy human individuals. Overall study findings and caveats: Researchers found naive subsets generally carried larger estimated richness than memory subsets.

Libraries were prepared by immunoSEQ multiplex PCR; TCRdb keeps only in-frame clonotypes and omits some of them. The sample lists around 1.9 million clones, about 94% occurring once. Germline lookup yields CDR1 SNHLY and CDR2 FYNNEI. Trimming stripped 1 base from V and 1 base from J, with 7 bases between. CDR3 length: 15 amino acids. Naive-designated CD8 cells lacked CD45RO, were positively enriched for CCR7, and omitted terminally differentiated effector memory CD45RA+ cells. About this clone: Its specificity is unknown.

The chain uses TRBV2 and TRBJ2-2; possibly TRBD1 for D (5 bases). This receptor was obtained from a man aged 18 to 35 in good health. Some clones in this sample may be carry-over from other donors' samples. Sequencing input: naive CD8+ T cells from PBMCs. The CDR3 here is CASSEVQGNTGELFF. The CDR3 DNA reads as TGTGCCAGCAGTGAAGTGCAGGGGAACACCGGGGAGCTGTTTTTT. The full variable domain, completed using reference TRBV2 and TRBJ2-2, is EPEVTQTPSHQVTQMGQEVILRCVPISNHLYFYWYRQILGQKVEFLVSFYNNEISEKSEIFDDQFSVERPDGSNFTLKIRSTKLEDSAMYFCASSEVQGNTGELFFGEGSRLTVL.